This T cell receptor beta chain was identified in a study of blood T cell repertoires in COVID-19. Study at large: The analysed material was cDNA or gDNA that came from T cells, B-cell-depleted T cells, or PBMCs.

Methods used by the authors: Reference gene primer amplification gave nucleated cell count estimates. TCRdb's copy holds only in-frame clones and misses some; the assay was immunoSEQ multiplex PCR. D and trimming come from the DNA, and the V and J calls and clone size come from that table. The repertoire holds under 200,000 clones, with roughly four fifths as singletons. CDR3 size: 13 residues. In germline, CDR1 is LNHDA, CDR2 SQIVND (reference sequence). Trimming pared 5 bases from V and 6 bases from J, leaving 11 bases between. This receptor was obtained from a middle-aged man who had recovered from COVID-19. Sequenced input: PBMCs or T cells enriched from blood (not recorded which). V and J are TRBV19 and TRBJ1-5; no reliable D call. The CDR3 region has the DNA TGTGCCAGTAGTCCTGAGGGTTCTCAGCCCCAGCATTTT. Translation: CASSPEGSQPQHF.